Detailed here is one T cell receptor (beta chain). What it binds is not known. The record originates from a study of OX40 agonist ivuxolimab in advanced cancers. Study-wide context: Patients treated during dose escalation were battling hepatocellular carcinoma, melanoma, renal cell or head and neck cancer. Study-level results: The mean number of expanded clones was higher in CD8+ T cells than in CD4+. Certain nonresponders likewise exhibited a low normalized T-cell clonal expansion.

Using immunoSEQ multiplex PCR, the repertoire was profiled, and TCRdb retains in-frame clones only, with some absent. This table has more than 40,000 clones, 85% to 90% appearing once. The sample consisted of CD4+ or CD8+ T cells sorted from blood, taken in a trial of the OX40 agonist ivuxolimab. The clonotype comes from an adult with an advanced solid tumor such as melanoma, head and neck, liver or kidney cancer.

DNA of the CDR3: TGCGCCAGCAGCCAAGGTGGAGGAAACTCTGGGGCCAACGTCCTGACTTTC. Translation gives CASSQGGGNSGANVLTF. The chain has TRBV4-3 and TRBJ2-6, with D possibly TRBD2 on 5 matching bases. The CDR3 consists of 17 residues. V lost 1 base, J lost 0 bases, and 10 bases lay in between. In germline, CDR1 is LGHNA, CDR2 YSLEER.